These 5 T cell receptor beta chains were all obtained from the same sample, sequenced in a study of shared clonotypes between healthy human individuals. Profiling relied on immunoSEQ multiplex PCR, and the TCRdb table lists in-frame clones only, not all of them. The data contain a few million clones, over 85% of them singletons. The sample taken for sequencing was naive CD4+ T cells from PBMCs. Subset: CD45RA+ positively selected. All receptors derive from a man younger than 35 in good health. Some clones in this sample may be carry-over from other donors' samples.

The chain carries TRBV5-1 and TRBJ2-3; 12 bases agree with TRBD2. CDR1 is SGHRS and CDR2 is YFSETQ in the germline V gene. V shed 4 bases, J shed 5 bases, and the junction held 14 bases outside the gene matches. The CDR3 sequence is 18 residues long. The CDR3 loop reads CASSQTILAGGPGDTQYF. The DNA of the CDR3 is TGCGCCAGCAGCCAGACGATCCTAGCGGGAGGGCCAGGAGATACGCAGTATTTT.

The chain employs TRBV9 and TRBJ2-3, with 7 bases matching TRBD2. The CDR3 spans 15 residues. Trimming at V came to 1 base and at J to 3 bases, leaving 5 bases not matched to a gene. CDR1 and CDR2 from the germline V gene are SGDLS and YYNGEE. The CDR3 loop reads CASSVRAGETDTQYF. The CDR3, as DNA: TGTGCCAGCAGCGTACGGGCGGGAGAAACAGATACGCAGTATTTT.

The V gene is TRBV19, the J gene TRBJ2-7; 12 bases fit TRBD2. The CDR3 consists of 16 residues. Trimming took 1 base from V and 5 from J; bases not matched to a gene: 6. CDR1 is LNHDA and CDR2 is SQIVND in the germline V gene (reference sequence). In DNA form, the CDR3 reads TGTGCCAGTAGTATAGGTGGACTAGCGGGACGGAACGAGCAGTACTTC. Its protein product is CASSIGGLAGRNEQYF.

V usage is TRBV19 and J usage is TRBJ1-5; D is perhaps TRBD1 (6 bases). The germline gives CDR1 LNHDA, CDR2 SQIVND (reference sequence). The CDR3 totals 17 residues. Trimming pared 8 bases from V and 4 bases from J, leaving 24 bases between. Here the CDR3 reads CASALRGEGSPNQPQHF. CDR3 DNA: TGTGCCAGTGCCCTAAGGGGGGAAGGGTCCCCAAATCAGCCCCAGCATTTT.

This chain connects TRBV15 to TRBJ2-6; TRBD1 might be the D (5 bases). The CDR3 runs 17 residues. CDR1 is LNHNV and CDR2 is YYDKDF in the germline V gene (reference sequence). Trimming removed 0 bases at V and 0 bases at J, with 9 bases between. CDR3 sequence: CATSRDRQSSGANVLTF. The CDR3 region has the DNA TGTGCCACCAGCAGAGATCGACAGAGCTCTGGGGCCAACGTCCTGACTTTC. Full variable domain (remainder filled in from reference TRBV15 and TRBJ2-6): DAMVIQNPRYQVTQFGKPVTLSCSQTLNHNVMYWYQQKSSQAPKLLFHYYDKDFNNEADTPDNFQSRRPNTSFCFLDIRSPGLGDTAMYLCATSRDRQSSGANVLTFGAGSRLTVL.